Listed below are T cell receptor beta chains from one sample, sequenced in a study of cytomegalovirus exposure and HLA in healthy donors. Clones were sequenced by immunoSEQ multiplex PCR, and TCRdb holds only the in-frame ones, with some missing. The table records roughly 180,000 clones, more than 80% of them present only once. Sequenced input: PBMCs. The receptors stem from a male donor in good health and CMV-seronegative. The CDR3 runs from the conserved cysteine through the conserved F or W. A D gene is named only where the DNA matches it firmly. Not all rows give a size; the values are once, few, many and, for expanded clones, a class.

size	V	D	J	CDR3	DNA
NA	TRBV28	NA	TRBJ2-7	CASSKNRAFPYEQYF	TGTGCCAGCAGTAAAAACAGGGCGTTCCCATACGAGCAGTACTTC
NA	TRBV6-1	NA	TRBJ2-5	CASSEDREETQYF	TGTGCCAGCAGTGAAGACAGAGAAGAGACCCAGTACTTC
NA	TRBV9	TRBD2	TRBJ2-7	CASSVDGLAGVYEQYF	TGTGCCAGCAGCGTAGACGGACTAGCGGGAGTCTACGAGCAGTACTTC
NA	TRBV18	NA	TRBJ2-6	CASSHAGQLVSGANVLTF	TGTGCCAGCTCACACGCTGGCCAGCTAGTCTCTGGGGCCAACGTCCTGACTTTC
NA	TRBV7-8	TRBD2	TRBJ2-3	CASSSSGSTDTQYF	TGTGCCAGCAGCTCTAGCGGTAGCACAGATACGCAGTATTTT
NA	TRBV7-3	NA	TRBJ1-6	CASSLSSYNSPLHF	TGTGCCAGCAGCCTCAGCTCCTATAATTCACCCCTCCACTTT
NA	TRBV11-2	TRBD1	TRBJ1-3	CASSLAGGAAGNTIYF	TGTGCCAGCAGCTTAGCAGGGGGAGCGGCTGGAAACACCATATATTTT
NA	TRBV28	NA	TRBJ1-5	CASSPGGSINQPQHF	TGTGCCAGCAGCCCCGGAGGGTCGATCAATCAGCCCCAGCATTTT
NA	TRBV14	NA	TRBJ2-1	CASSQIGHASGEQFF	TGTGCCAGCAGCCAAATTGGACACGCGTCCGGTGAGCAGTTCTTC
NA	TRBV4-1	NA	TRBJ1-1	CASSSGNTEAFF	TGCGCCAGCAGCTCGGGGAACACTGAAGCTTTCTTT
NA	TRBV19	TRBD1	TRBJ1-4	CASSSGQGKTNEKLFF	TGTGCCAGTAGTTCGGGACAGGGAAAGACTAATGAAAAACTGTTTTTT
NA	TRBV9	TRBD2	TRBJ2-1	CASSVVQIAGSSYNEQFF	TGTGCCAGCAGCGTAGTTCAAATAGCGGGAAGCTCCTACAATGAGCAGTTCTTC
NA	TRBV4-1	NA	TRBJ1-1	CASRANPGARMNTEAFF	TGCGCCAGCAGGGCAAACCCAGGGGCTCGAATGAACACTGAAGCTTTCTTT
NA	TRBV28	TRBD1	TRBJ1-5	CASSQAGQGNQPQHF	TGTGCCAGCAGCCAAGCAGGACAGGGTAATCAGCCCCAGCATTTT
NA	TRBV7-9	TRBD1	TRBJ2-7	CASSPLRTGEGGNF	TGTGCCAGCAGCCCCCTTCGGACAGGGGAAGGGGGGAACTTC
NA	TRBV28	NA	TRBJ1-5	CASRAIREGNQPQHF	TGTGCCAGCAGGGCGATTAGGGAGGGCAATCAGCCCCAGCATTTT
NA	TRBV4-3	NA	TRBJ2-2	CASSQGPAGSNTGELFF	TGCGCCAGCAGCCAAGGACCCGCAGGGTCGAACACCGGGGAGCTGTTTTTT
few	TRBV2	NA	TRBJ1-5	CASRGQYNQPQHF	TGTGCCAGCAGAGGACAGTACAATCAGCCCCAGCATTTT
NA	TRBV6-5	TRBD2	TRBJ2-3	CASRQQRGGTDTQYF	TGTGCCAGCCGCCAACAGCGGGGGGGCACAGATACGCAGTATTTT
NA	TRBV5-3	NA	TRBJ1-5	CARSLGQTSPSNQPQHF	TGTGCCAGAAGCCTCGGACAGACTTCCCCTAGCAATCAGCCCCAGCATTTT
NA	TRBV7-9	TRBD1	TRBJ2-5	CASSWTGGGETQYF	TGTGCCAGCAGCTGGACAGGGGGCGGTGAGACCCAGTACTTC
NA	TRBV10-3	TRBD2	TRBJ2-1	CAISVREYNEQFF	TGTGCCATCAGTGTGCGGGAGTACAATGAGCAGTTCTTC
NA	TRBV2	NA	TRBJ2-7	CASSEMRGSGYEQYF	TGTGCCAGCAGTGAGATGAGAGGGAGCGGCTACGAGCAGTACTTC